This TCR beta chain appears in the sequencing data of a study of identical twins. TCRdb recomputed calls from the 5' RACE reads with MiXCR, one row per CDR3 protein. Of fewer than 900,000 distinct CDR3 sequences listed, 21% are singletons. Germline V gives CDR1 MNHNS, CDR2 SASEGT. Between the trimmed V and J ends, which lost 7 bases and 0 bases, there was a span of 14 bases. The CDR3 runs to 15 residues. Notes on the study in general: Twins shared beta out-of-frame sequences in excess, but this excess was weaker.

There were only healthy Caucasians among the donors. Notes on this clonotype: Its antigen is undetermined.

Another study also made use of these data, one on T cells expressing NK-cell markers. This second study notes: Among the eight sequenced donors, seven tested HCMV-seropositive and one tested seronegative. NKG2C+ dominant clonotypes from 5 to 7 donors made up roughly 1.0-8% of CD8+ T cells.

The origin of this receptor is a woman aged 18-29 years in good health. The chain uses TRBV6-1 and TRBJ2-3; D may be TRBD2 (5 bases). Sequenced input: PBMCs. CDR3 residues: CASIYTGSSTDTQYF. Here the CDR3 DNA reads TGTGCCAGCATCTACACGGGGTCTAGCACAGATACGCAGTATTTT.